This paragraph covers one TCR beta chain sequence. Germline V gene data show CDR1 as SGHDN and CDR2 as FVKESK. Unmatched junction bases numbered 6, after V lost 0 bases and J lost 0 bases. The CDR3 loop spans 18 amino acids. The data originate from a study of shared T cell receptors in the human thymus. TCRdb's table, derived via immunoSEQ multiplex PCR, lists solely in-frame clones and lacks some. The sample includes about 660,000 clones, 88% seen only once; the top ten take 0.0095% to 0.011%. These same records also appear under a second study, on human thymus T cells. That investigation notes: During corrective heart surgery, resections were taken, and the thymus tissue came from them. What appeared biased in thymic and blood repertoires was the usage of V and J genes.

This sequence was found in a boy in the first two years of life with a congenital heart defect. V and J are TRBV14 and TRBJ2-1, with 9 bases identical to TRBD2. The material sequenced was thymocytes. CDR3 nucleotides: TGTGCCAGCAGCCAAGAATCTAGCGGGAAGAGCTCCTACAATGAGCAGTTCTTC. Amino acids: CASSQESSGKSSYNEQFF.